These T cell receptor beta chains were read from a single sample in a study of T cell responses to AZD1222 COVID-19 vaccine. Clones were sequenced by immunoSEQ multiplex PCR, and TCRdb holds only the in-frame ones, with some missing. Counted here are approximately 150,000 clones, 70% to 90% occurring once; the ten biggest clones make up roughly 2.1%. The starting material was peripheral blood, obtained on day 0 of AZD1222 vaccination. The receptors shown here come from an adult in good health. CDR3s include the opening cysteine and the closing phenylalanine or tryptophan. Each record gives: clone size, D gene, J gene, V gene, CDR3 DNA, CDR3 protein. D genes are given only for firm matches. Not all rows give a size; the values are once, few, many and, for expanded clones, a class.

clone_size: -; d_call: -; j_call: TRBJ1-3; v_call: TRBV28; cdr3_nt: TGTGCCAGCAGCTCGGAGACCTCTGGAAACACCATATATTTT; cdr3_aa: CASSSETSGNTIYF
clone_size: -; d_call: TRBD2; j_call: TRBJ2-5; v_call: TRBV7-3; cdr3_nt: TGTGCCAGCAGCTGGACGGGAGGAAGAGAGACCCAGTACTTC; cdr3_aa: CASSWTGGRETQYF
clone_size: -; d_call: -; j_call: TRBJ2-1; v_call: TRBV7-9; cdr3_nt: TGTGCCAGCAGCCTTCCGGGAGCTGGGGACTTTGACAGTGAGCAGTTCTTC; cdr3_aa: CASSLPGAGDFDSEQFF
clone_size: -; d_call: -; j_call: TRBJ1-1; v_call: TRBV30; cdr3_nt: TGTGCCTGGAGCGTGGGTCCCTACGCTGAAGCTTTCTTT; cdr3_aa: CAWSVGPYAEAFF
clone_size: -; d_call: -; j_call: TRBJ1-1; v_call: TRBV20-1; cdr3_nt: TGCAGTGCTGCCCAGTCCACTGAAGCTTTCTTT; cdr3_aa: CSAAQSTEAFF
clone_size: -; d_call: TRBD1; j_call: TRBJ2-5; v_call: TRBV7-9; cdr3_nt: TGTGCCAGCAGCTTAGCGACAGGGGGTGAGACCCAGTACTTC; cdr3_aa: CASSLATGGETQYF
clone_size: -; d_call: -; j_call: TRBJ2-7; v_call: TRBV4-3; cdr3_nt: TGCGCCAGCAGCCAAGGTGCCCACTACGAGCAGTACTTC; cdr3_aa: CASSQGAHYEQYF
clone_size: -; d_call: -; j_call: TRBJ2-5; v_call: TRBV3-1/TRBV3-2; cdr3_nt: TGTGCCAGCAGCCAAGATCGGAGGGGCATAGAAGAGACCCAGTACTTC; cdr3_aa: CASSQDRRGIEETQYF
clone_size: -; d_call: -; j_call: TRBJ2-7; v_call: TRBV27; cdr3_nt: TGTGCCAGCATGTGGCGGGGCCACTCCTACGAGCAGTACTTC; cdr3_aa: CASMWRGHSYEQYF
clone_size: -; d_call: -; j_call: TRBJ1-2; v_call: TRBV5-6; cdr3_nt: TGTGCCAGCAGCCGTCCCCAAATCTATGGCTACACCTTC; cdr3_aa: CASSRPQIYGYTF
clone_size: -; d_call: -; j_call: TRBJ1-2; v_call: TRBV28; cdr3_nt: TGTGCCCTCAAAGGCGACGGCTATGTCTACACCTTC; cdr3_aa: CALKGDGYVYTF
clone_size: few; d_call: -; j_call: TRBJ1-1; v_call: TRBV9; cdr3_nt: TGTGCCAGCAGCGTATCCGGAGAGGGCACTGAAGCTTTCTTT; cdr3_aa: CASSVSGEGTEAFF
clone_size: -; d_call: TRBD2; j_call: TRBJ2-1; v_call: TRBV7-3; cdr3_nt: TGTGCCAGCAGCGTTAGACTAGCGGCCTACAATGAGCAGTTCTTC; cdr3_aa: CASSVRLAAYNEQFF
clone_size: -; d_call: TRBD2; j_call: TRBJ2-5; v_call: TRBV7-2; cdr3_nt: TGTGCCAGCAGCTTCCTAGCGGGAGGGCCTTTGGAGACCCAGTACTTC; cdr3_aa: CASSFLAGGPLETQYF
clone_size: -; d_call: -; j_call: TRBJ2-1; v_call: TRBV5-1; cdr3_nt: TGCGCCAGCAGCTTGGGGGCAGGGAGGAACAATGAGCAGTTCTTC; cdr3_aa: CASSLGAGRNNEQFF
clone_size: once; d_call: TRBD1; j_call: TRBJ1-6; v_call: TRBV30; cdr3_nt: TGTGCCTGGGGGGGCCTGGGACAGCTATCACCCCTCCACTTT; cdr3_aa: CAWGGLGQLSPLHF
clone_size: -; d_call: TRBD2; j_call: TRBJ2-3; v_call: TRBV15; cdr3_nt: TGTGCCACCAGCAGGGGGACTAGCGGGATTGGTTATTTT; cdr3_aa: CATSRGTSGIGYF
clone_size: -; d_call: -; j_call: TRBJ2-7; v_call: TRBV27; cdr3_nt: TGTGCCAGCAGTTCCGGACACGGTTACGAGCAGTACTTC; cdr3_aa: CASSSGHGYEQYF
clone_size: -; d_call: TRBD1; j_call: TRBJ2-2; v_call: TRBV7-2; cdr3_nt: TGTGCCAGCAGCTCGCGGACAGGGTGGGGCGGGGAGCTGTTTTTT; cdr3_aa: CASSSRTGWGGELFF
clone_size: -; d_call: TRBD1; j_call: TRBJ1-1; v_call: TRBV30; cdr3_nt: TGTGCCTGGAGTTCCCGGGACAGGACTGAAGCTTTCTTT; cdr3_aa: CAWSSRDRTEAFF
clone_size: -; d_call: TRBD1; j_call: TRBJ2-1; v_call: TRBV7-2; cdr3_nt: TGTGCCAGCAGCGCGGACAGGGTCAATGAGCAGTTCTTC; cdr3_aa: CASSADRVNEQFF
clone_size: few; d_call: -; j_call: TRBJ1-2; v_call: TRBV4-3; cdr3_nt: TGCGCCAGCAGCCAAGTCGGAGGACTTGGCTACACCTTC; cdr3_aa: CASSQVGGLGYTF
clone_size: -; d_call: -; j_call: TRBJ1-6; v_call: TRBV4-3; cdr3_nt: TGCGCCAGCAGCCAAGAGGGCAGCAGGTCACCCCTCCACTTT; cdr3_aa: CASSQEGSRSPLHF
clone_size: -; d_call: TRBD1; j_call: TRBJ2-3; v_call: TRBV24-1; cdr3_nt: TGTGCCACCAGTGACCGACAGGGGCTGATGACAGATACGCAGTATTTT; cdr3_aa: CATSDRQGLMTDTQYF
clone_size: -; d_call: TRBD1; j_call: TRBJ1-4; v_call: TRBV29-1; cdr3_nt: TGCAGCGCCGGGACAGCCACTAATGAAAAACTGTTTTTT; cdr3_aa: CSAGTATNEKLFF
clone_size: -; d_call: TRBD2; j_call: TRBJ2-1; v_call: TRBV27; cdr3_nt: TGTGCCACCAAGGCCGCGGGAGGGGACAATGAGCAGTTCTTC; cdr3_aa: CATKAAGGDNEQFF
clone_size: -; d_call: TRBD1; j_call: TRBJ2-4; v_call: TRBV27; cdr3_nt: TGTGCCAGCAGTCAAGGGACAGGTCGCCGTCACATTCAGTACTTC; cdr3_aa: CASSQGTGRRHIQYF
clone_size: -; d_call: -; j_call: TRBJ2-3; v_call: TRBV7-3; cdr3_nt: TGTGCCAGCAGCCAGGAGGGCCTGACAGATACGCAGTATTTT; cdr3_aa: CASSQEGLTDTQYF
clone_size: -; d_call: -; j_call: TRBJ2-3; v_call: TRBV7-2; cdr3_nt: TGTGCCAGCAGCTTAGCGGGGTTCCTAACAGATACGCAGTATTTT; cdr3_aa: CASSLAGFLTDTQYF
clone_size: -; d_call: -; j_call: TRBJ2-6; v_call: TRBV9; cdr3_nt: TGTGCCAGCAGCGTAGGGACGCTAGGGGCCAACGTCCTGACTTTC; cdr3_aa: CASSVGTLGANVLTF
clone_size: -; d_call: -; j_call: TRBJ1-2; v_call: TRBV7-9; cdr3_nt: TGTGCCAGCAGCCCGACAGTCCAAGGCCATGGCTACACCTTC; cdr3_aa: CASSPTVQGHGYTF
clone_size: -; d_call: TRBD1; j_call: TRBJ1-5; v_call: TRBV7-2; cdr3_nt: TGTGCCAGCAGCTTAGCCTCGGACAGGGGGTCTTTAGGCAATCAGCCCCAGCATTTT; cdr3_aa: CASSLASDRGSLGNQPQHF